These T cell receptor beta chains were read from a single sample in a study of cytomegalovirus exposure and HLA in healthy donors. Measured with immunoSEQ multiplex PCR; TCRdb has only the in-frame clones, and not every one. The sample lists fewer than 65,000 clones; roughly four fifths were seen once. The material sequenced was PBMCs. All receptors come from a man aged 30-40 years in good health and CMV-seronegative. Both conserved end residues are part of each CDR3. A D gene is named only where the DNA matches it firmly. Size tells how often a clone was seen (once, few, many) or the class of an expanded clone, and some rows leave it out.

len	j_gene	v_gene	d_gene	abundance	CDR3aa	CDR3nt
16	TRBJ1-1	TRBV6-6	NA	NA	CASSYGGAGMNTEAFF	TGTGCCAGCAGTTACGGGGGGGCGGGGATGAACACTGAAGCTTTCTTT
11	TRBJ2-7	TRBV10-3	NA	once	CAISGGGEQYF	TGTGCCATCAGTGGAGGGGGCGAGCAGTACTTC
16	TRBJ1-5	TRBV4-2	NA	NA	CASSQGVGGGNQPQHF	TGTGCCAGCAGCCAAGGAGTGGGTGGAGGCAATCAGCCCCAGCATTTT
16	TRBJ2-3	TRBV14	TRBD1	NA	CASSQTRDRGTDTQYF	TGTGCCAGCAGCCAGACCCGGGACAGGGGGACAGATACGCAGTATTTT
15	TRBJ1-5	TRBV28	NA	NA	CASSSIGGAGQPQHF	TGTGCCAGCAGTTCAATAGGTGGTGCGGGACAGCCCCAGCATTTT
14	TRBJ1-1	TRBV6-5	TRBD1	NA	CASSEGQGRAEAFF	TGTGCCAGCAGCGAAGGACAGGGGCGTGCTGAAGCTTTCTTT
11	TRBJ2-1	TRBV20-1	NA	NA	CSALPGTEQFF	TGCAGTGCTCTCCCCGGGACAGAGCAGTTCTTC
12	TRBJ1-2	TRBV2	NA	NA	CASSVQGDGYTF	TGTGCCAGCAGTGTACAGGGAGATGGCTACACCTTC
16	TRBJ2-3	TRBV4-3	TRBD2	few	CASSQERAGGPDTQYF	TGCGCCAGCAGCCAAGAAAGAGCGGGAGGGCCAGATACGCAGTATTTT
14	TRBJ1-6	TRBV30	NA	NA	CAWTPGRYNSPLHF	TGTGCCTGGACCCCAGGGAGGTATAATTCACCCCTCCACTTT
15	TRBJ1-4	TRBV28	NA	NA	CASSLHQATNEKLFF	TGTGCCAGCAGTTTGCACCAGGCAACTAATGAAAAACTGTTTTTT
13	TRBJ1-1	TRBV4-3	NA	NA	CASSQARMTEAFF	TGCGCCAGCAGCCAAGCTAGGATGACTGAAGCTTTCTTT
14	TRBJ1-1	TRBV28	TRBD1	once	CASSLQGANTEAFF	TGTGCCAGCAGTTTACAGGGGGCGAACACTGAAGCTTTCTTT
15	TRBJ2-4	TRBV6-5	TRBD1	NA	CASSRRDRAKNIQYF	TGTGCCAGCAGTCGAAGGGACAGAGCCAAAAACATTCAGTACTTC
16	TRBJ2-3	TRBV7-3	TRBD2	NA	CASSPFERGLTDTQYF	TGTGCCAGCAGCCCCTTTGAGCGGGGGCTAACAGATACGCAGTATTTT
15	TRBJ1-2	TRBV28	NA	NA	CASSTRAGTSYGYTF	TGTGCCAGCAGCACTCGTGCCGGGACAAGCTATGGCTACACCTTC
15	TRBJ2-3	TRBV5-1	TRBD2	NA	CASSRTSGRTDTQYF	TGCGCCAGCAGCAGGACTAGCGGGAGGACAGATACGCAGTATTTT
15	TRBJ1-6	TRBV6-1	NA	once	CAGDSSSSYNSPLHF	TGTGCCGGGGACTCCTCGAGCTCCTATAATTCACCCCTCCACTTT
15	TRBJ1-1	TRBV10-2	NA	medium-sized	CASSEWSTASTEAFF	TGCGCCAGCAGTGAGTGGAGCACGGCGAGCACTGAAGCTTTCTTT
14	TRBJ2-3	TRBV19	NA	NA	CASTHRDDGDTQYF	TGTGCCAGTACCCACAGGGACGACGGAGATACGCAGTATTTT
14	TRBJ2-5	TRBV5-6	TRBD1	NA	CASSSTGGQETQYF	TGTGCCAGCAGCTCGACAGGGGGCCAAGAGACCCAGTACTTC
16	TRBJ1-2	TRBV4-2	NA	NA	CASSQELGAALYGYTF	TGTGCCAGCAGCCAAGAATTGGGGGCGGCCCTCTATGGCTACACCTTC
14	TRBJ2-7	TRBV10-3	TRBD2	once	CAAKGREDSYEQYF	TGTGCCGCCAAAGGGCGGGAGGACTCCTACGAGCAGTACTTC
17	TRBJ1-1	TRBV7-2	NA	once	CASTLRARTVMNTEAFF	TGTGCCAGCACCCTTCGGGCCCGGACAGTTATGAACACTGAAGCTTTCTTT
15	TRBJ2-1	TRBV7-2	NA	NA	CASSLGRWGRNEQFF	TGTGCCAGCAGCTTAGGGCGCTGGGGGAGGAATGAGCAGTTCTTC
15	TRBJ2-5	TRBV5-4	TRBD2	once	CASSLGTSGQETQYF	TGTGCCAGCAGCTTGGGGACTAGCGGCCAAGAGACCCAGTACTTC
15	TRBJ2-6	TRBV7-2	NA	NA	CASSLGALGANVLTF	TGTGCCAGCAGCTTAGGGGCATTAGGGGCCAACGTCCTGACTTTC
13	TRBJ2-5	TRBV7-9	NA	NA	CASSPGIEETQYF	TGTGCCAGCAGCCCCGGGATCGAAGAGACCCAGTACTTC
12	TRBJ1-5	TRBV28	NA	NA	CASTLRGQPQHF	TGTGCCAGCACCCTTAGGGGTCAGCCCCAGCATTTT
12	TRBJ1-6	TRBV6-5	NA	NA	CATSSYNSPLHF	TGTGCCACTTCCTCCTATAATTCACCCCTCCACTTT
19	TRBJ2-1	TRBV11-2	NA	once	CASSLDLTSRSLAYNEQFF	TGTGCCAGCAGCTTAGATCTTACTAGCCGGTCTTTAGCCTACAATGAGCAGTTCTTC